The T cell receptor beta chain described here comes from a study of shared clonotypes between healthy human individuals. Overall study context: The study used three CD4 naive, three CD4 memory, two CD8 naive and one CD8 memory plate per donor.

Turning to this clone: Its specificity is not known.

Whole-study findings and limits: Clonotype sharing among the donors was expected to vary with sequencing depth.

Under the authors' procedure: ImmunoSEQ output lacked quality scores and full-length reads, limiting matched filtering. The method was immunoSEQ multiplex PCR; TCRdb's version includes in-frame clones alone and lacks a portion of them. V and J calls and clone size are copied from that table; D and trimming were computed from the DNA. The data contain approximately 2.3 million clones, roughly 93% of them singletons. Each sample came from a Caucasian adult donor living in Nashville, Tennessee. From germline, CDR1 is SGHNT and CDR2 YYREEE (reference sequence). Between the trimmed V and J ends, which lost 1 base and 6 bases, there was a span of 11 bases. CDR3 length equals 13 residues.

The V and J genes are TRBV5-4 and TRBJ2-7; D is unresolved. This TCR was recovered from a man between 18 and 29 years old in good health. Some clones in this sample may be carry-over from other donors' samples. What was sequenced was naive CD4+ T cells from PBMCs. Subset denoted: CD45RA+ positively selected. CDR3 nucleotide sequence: TGTGCCAGCAGCTTGTTCGGTGAGTGCGAGCAGTACTTC. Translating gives CASSLFGECEQYF.